These T cell receptor beta chains were read from a single sample in a study of blood T cell repertoires in COVID-19. Measured with immunoSEQ multiplex PCR; TCRdb has only the in-frame clones, and not every one. The sample carries over 200,000 clones, about 90% recorded once. The source material was peripheral blood. The origin of the receptors is a person between 18 and 35 years old with COVID-19, enrolled during active disease. CDR3s include the opening cysteine and the closing phenylalanine or tryptophan. Fields, in order: CDR3 DNA, CDR3 protein, D gene, CDR3 length, V gene, J gene, clone size. A D gene is named only where the DNA matches it firmly. Not all rows give a size; the values are once, few, many and, for expanded clones, a class.

CDR3 DNA: TGCGCCAGCAGCTTGGCCGGAGCTAGCGGGATGGGACGCGAGCAGTACTTC; CDR3 protein: CASSLAGASGMGREQYF; D gene: TRBD2; CDR3 length: 17; V gene: TRBV5-1; J gene: TRBJ2-7; clone size: .
CDR3 DNA: TGTGCCTGGAAGACAGGGCACGGGGCCAACGTCCTGACTTTC; CDR3 protein: CAWKTGHGANVLTF; D gene: TRBD1; CDR3 length: 14; V gene: TRBV30; J gene: TRBJ2-6; clone size: .
CDR3 DNA: TGCGCCAGCAGCTTGGCCGTGACAAGCACAGATACGCAGTATTTT; CDR3 protein: CASSLAVTSTDTQYF; D gene: .; CDR3 length: 15; V gene: TRBV5-1; J gene: TRBJ2-3; clone size: .
CDR3 DNA: TGTGCCAGCAGTTTTAGGACAGGCGGCACAGATACGCAGTATTTT; CDR3 protein: CASSFRTGGTDTQYF; D gene: TRBD1; CDR3 length: 15; V gene: TRBV28; J gene: TRBJ2-3; clone size: .
CDR3 DNA: TGTGCCAGCAGTCTAACGGGGGGCTCCTACGAGCAGTACTTC; CDR3 protein: CASSLTGGSYEQYF; D gene: TRBD2; CDR3 length: 14; V gene: TRBV28; J gene: TRBJ2-7; clone size: .
CDR3 DNA: TGTGCCAGCAGCCAACTGACAGGGAAGGGAAACACCATATATTTT; CDR3 protein: CASSQLTGKGNTIYF; D gene: TRBD1; CDR3 length: 15; V gene: TRBV28; J gene: TRBJ1-3; clone size: .
CDR3 DNA: TGTGCCAGCAGTGAAGGGGGCAAGCCTGTCTATGGCTACACCTTC; CDR3 protein: CASSEGGKPVYGYTF; D gene: .; CDR3 length: 15; V gene: TRBV6-1; J gene: TRBJ1-2; clone size: .
CDR3 DNA: TGTGCCACCAGTGATCCCGGGACAGGGTTCGATCAGCCCCAGCATTTT; CDR3 protein: CATSDPGTGFDQPQHF; D gene: TRBD1; CDR3 length: 16; V gene: TRBV24-1; J gene: TRBJ1-5; clone size: few
CDR3 DNA: TGTGCCAGCAGCGAGACCGGACAGGGAAACCACTATGGCTACACCTTC; CDR3 protein: CASSETGQGNHYGYTF; D gene: .; CDR3 length: 16; V gene: TRBV21-1; J gene: TRBJ1-2; clone size: .
CDR3 DNA: TGTGCCAGCAGCTTAGACCCCGGACAGAGCTACGAGCAGTACTTC; CDR3 protein: CASSLDPGQSYEQYF; D gene: .; CDR3 length: 15; V gene: TRBV7-6; J gene: TRBJ2-7; clone size: .
CDR3 DNA: TGTGCCACCAGCAGAACTGATACAGGGGGTAGGGGCTACACCTTC; CDR3 protein: CATSRTDTGGRGYTF; D gene: TRBD1; CDR3 length: 15; V gene: TRBV15; J gene: TRBJ1-2; clone size: .